The 15 T cell receptor beta chains in this list originate from one sample, sequenced in a study of T cell responses to AZD1222 COVID-19 vaccine. Measured with immunoSEQ multiplex PCR; TCRdb has only the in-frame clones, and not every one. The repertoire consists of approximately 97,000 clones, with about nine tenths occurring once and the leading ten covering less than 8%. Sequenced here: peripheral blood, sampled on day 0 of AZD1222 vaccination. These receptors originate from an adult in good health.

The chain uses TRBV12-5 and TRBJ2-5; D is perhaps TRBD2 (6 bases). V lost 1 base and J lost 7, with 7 bases in between. There are 12 residues in the CDR3. CDR1 and CDR2 from the germline V gene are LGHNT and FRNRAP. The DNA for the CDR3 is TGTGCTAGTGGTTTGGAGGGAGGGACCCAGTACTTC. Encoded protein: CASGLEGGTQYF.

V and J are TRBV6-1 and TRBJ2-1; D is undetermined. CDR1 is MNHNS, CDR2 SASEGT, per germline. The germline V and J ends were trimmed by 1 base and 5 bases, with 9 bases remaining between them. The CDR3 extends over 14 amino acids. CDR3 bases: TGTGCCAGCAGTGAAGGTAATCTTAACAATGAGCAGTTCTTC. Amino acid sequence: CASSEGNLNNEQFF.

This chain joins TRBV19 and TRBJ1-1, with D unresolved. The CDR3 is made up of 13 amino acids. Per the germline V gene, CDR1 is LNHDA and CDR2 is SQIVND (reference sequence). Trimming took off 2 bases at V and 5 bases at J, with 9 bases between the two ends. This CDR3 reads CASSIPGGTEAFF. The CDR3 coding sequence is TGTGCCAGTAGTATACCGGGAGGAACTGAAGCTTTCTTT.

The chain couples TRBV3-1 (or the pseudogene TRBV3-2) to TRBJ1-1; tentatively, D is TRBD1 (6 bases). The CDR3 extends over 15 amino acids. Germline V gene data show CDR1 as LGHDT and CDR2 as YNNKEL (reference sequence). V lost 1 base to trimming and J lost 8 bases, with 17 bases between them. CDR3 residues: CASSQVLSGTLEAFF. Here the CDR3 DNA reads TGTGCCAGCAGCCAAGTTTTATCCGGGACATTAGAAGCTTTCTTT.

This clone was recorded once. J is TRBJ1-6 and V is TRBV4-1; unclear D gene. The V gene's germline CDR1 is MGHRA and CDR2 YSYEKL. CDR3 length: 12 residues. Trimming took off 3 bases at V and 6 bases at J, with 3 bases between the two ends. CDR3 bases: TGCGCCAGCAGCCAGCCTAATTCACCCCTCCACTTT. It translates to CASSQPNSPLHF.

This clone was seen just once. The chain combines TRBV7-6 with TRBJ1-2; D gene uncertain. V was shortened by 5 bases and J by 0 bases, with 13 bases between the two germline ends. The length of the CDR3 is 15 residues. Germline V gives CDR1 SGHVS, CDR2 FNYEAQ. CDR3 in DNA: TGTGCCAGCAGCCCACGGAGAATCTCTAACTATGGCTACACCTTC. Translation gives CASSPRRISNYGYTF.

The genes are TRBV5-5 and TRBJ1-2; tentative D call: TRBD1 (5 bases). The germline gives CDR1 SGHKS, CDR2 YYEKEE (reference sequence). V gave up 4 bases and J gave up 4 bases, with 11 bases separating them. CDR3 length: 13 amino acids. CDR3 nucleotide sequence: TGTGCCAGCAGCCTAGACGGGGGCTATGGCTACACCTTC. Encoded protein: CASSLDGGYGYTF.

V usage is TRBV28 and J usage is TRBJ1-5, with D maybe TRBD1 (6 bases). Germline V gene lookup returns CDR1 MDHEN and CDR2 SYDVKM. The CDR3 loop spans 15 amino acids. V was pared by 4 bases and J by 4 bases, with 14 bases between. The CDR3 DNA is TGTGCCAGCAGTTCGGGATTCAGGGGAAATCAGCCCCAGCATTTT. It codes for CASSSGFRGNQPQHF.

This chain joins TRBV4-1 and TRBJ1-3, with no clear D. V was trimmed by 0 bases and J by 2 bases, leaving 8 bases between them. The CDR3 runs 15 residues. Germline V gene data show CDR1 as MGHRA and CDR2 as YSYEKL. Here the CDR3 DNA reads TGCGCCAGCAGCCAAGATCCGGGAACTGGAAACACCATATATTTT. It is translated as CASSQDPGTGNTIYF.

The chain has TRBV12-3 or TRBV12-4 and TRBJ1-1; the D is unclear. The ends were cut back, 6 bases at V and 1 base at J, with 9 bases in the middle. CDR3 size: 13 residues. CDR3 DNA: TGTGCCAGCAGCTTGAAAAGGAACACTGAAGCTTTCTTT. Protein product: CASSLKRNTEAFF.

The V gene is TRBV14, the J gene TRBJ1-3; no definite D call. Germline V gives CDR1 SGHDN, CDR2 FVKESK. The CDR3 spans 18 residues. Between the trimmed V and J ends, which lost 1 base and 0 bases, there was a span of 16 bases. The CDR3: CASSQGAWSGTSGNTIYF. The CDR3 coding sequence is TGTGCCAGCAGCCAAGGGGCGTGGTCGGGCACCTCTGGAAACACCATATATTTT.

V usage is TRBV9 and J usage is TRBJ2-5, with 8 bases aligning to TRBD1. The CDR3 extends over 17 amino acids. Germline V gene data show CDR1 as SGDLS and CDR2 as YYNGEE. Losses at the gene ends were 0 bases for V and 3 bases for J; bases not matched to a gene: 10. The CDR3 is CASSVVGGTGLEETQYF. The DNA for the CDR3 is TGTGCCAGCAGCGTAGTAGGGGGGACAGGTTTGGAAGAGACCCAGTACTTC.

The chain couples TRBV5-6 to TRBJ1-2; no firm D call. V gave up 1 base and J gave up 9 bases, with 13 bases separating them. Germline V CDR1 and CDR2: SGHDT, YYEEEE. The CDR3 extends over 13 amino acids. The DNA for the CDR3 is TGTGCCAGCAGCTTGCTTAGGGTCGGGCGCTACACCTTC. Encoded protein: CASSLLRVGRYTF. The full variable domain, in which reference TRBV5-6 and TRBJ1-2 provide the parts outside the CDR3, is DAGVTQSPTHLIKTRGQQVTLRCSPKSGHDTVSWYQQALGQGPQFIFQYYEEEERQRGNFPDRFSGHQFPNYSSELNVNALLLGDSALYLCASSLLRVGRYTFGSGTRLTVV.

V usage is TRBV7-2 and J usage is TRBJ1-1, with TRBD1 matching over 7 bases. Germline V gives CDR1 SGHTA, CDR2 FQGNSA. Trimming cost V 5 bases and J 7 bases; bases outside gene matches: 7. The CDR3 runs 13 residues. In nucleotides, the CDR3 is TGTGCCAGCAGCAACAACAGGGGCGATGAAGCTTTCTTT. It yields the protein CASSNNRGDEAFF. Drawing the rest from reference TRBV7-2 and TRBJ1-1, the complete variable domain is GAGVSQSPSNKVTEKGKDVELRCDPISGHTALYWYRQSLGQGLEFLIYFQGNSAPDKSGLPSDRFSAERTGGSVSTLTIQRTQQEDSAVYLCASSNNRGDEAFFGQGTRLTVV.

V gene TRBV19 combines with J gene TRBJ2-6; D tentatively reads TRBD1 or TRBD2 (6 bases each). CDR3 size: 15 residues. V dropped 9 bases and J dropped 0 bases, with 12 bases sitting between them. CDR1 and CDR2 (germline): LNHDA, SQIVND (reference sequence). As DNA, the CDR3 is TGTGCCAGCAACCCGGGGGCCTCTGGGGCCAACGTCCTGACTTTC. This translates into CASNPGASGANVLTF.